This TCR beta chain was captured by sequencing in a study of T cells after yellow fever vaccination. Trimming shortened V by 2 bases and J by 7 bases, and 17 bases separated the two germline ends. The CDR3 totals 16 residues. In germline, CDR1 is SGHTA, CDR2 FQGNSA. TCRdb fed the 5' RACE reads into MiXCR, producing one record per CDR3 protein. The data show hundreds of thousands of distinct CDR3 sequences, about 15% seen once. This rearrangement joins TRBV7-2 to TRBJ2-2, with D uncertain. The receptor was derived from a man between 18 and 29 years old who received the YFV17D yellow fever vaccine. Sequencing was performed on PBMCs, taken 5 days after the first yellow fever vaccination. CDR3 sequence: CASSLRTIPIGGELFF. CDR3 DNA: TGTGCCAGCAGCTTAAGGACCATCCCGATAGGCGGGGAGCTGTTTTTT.